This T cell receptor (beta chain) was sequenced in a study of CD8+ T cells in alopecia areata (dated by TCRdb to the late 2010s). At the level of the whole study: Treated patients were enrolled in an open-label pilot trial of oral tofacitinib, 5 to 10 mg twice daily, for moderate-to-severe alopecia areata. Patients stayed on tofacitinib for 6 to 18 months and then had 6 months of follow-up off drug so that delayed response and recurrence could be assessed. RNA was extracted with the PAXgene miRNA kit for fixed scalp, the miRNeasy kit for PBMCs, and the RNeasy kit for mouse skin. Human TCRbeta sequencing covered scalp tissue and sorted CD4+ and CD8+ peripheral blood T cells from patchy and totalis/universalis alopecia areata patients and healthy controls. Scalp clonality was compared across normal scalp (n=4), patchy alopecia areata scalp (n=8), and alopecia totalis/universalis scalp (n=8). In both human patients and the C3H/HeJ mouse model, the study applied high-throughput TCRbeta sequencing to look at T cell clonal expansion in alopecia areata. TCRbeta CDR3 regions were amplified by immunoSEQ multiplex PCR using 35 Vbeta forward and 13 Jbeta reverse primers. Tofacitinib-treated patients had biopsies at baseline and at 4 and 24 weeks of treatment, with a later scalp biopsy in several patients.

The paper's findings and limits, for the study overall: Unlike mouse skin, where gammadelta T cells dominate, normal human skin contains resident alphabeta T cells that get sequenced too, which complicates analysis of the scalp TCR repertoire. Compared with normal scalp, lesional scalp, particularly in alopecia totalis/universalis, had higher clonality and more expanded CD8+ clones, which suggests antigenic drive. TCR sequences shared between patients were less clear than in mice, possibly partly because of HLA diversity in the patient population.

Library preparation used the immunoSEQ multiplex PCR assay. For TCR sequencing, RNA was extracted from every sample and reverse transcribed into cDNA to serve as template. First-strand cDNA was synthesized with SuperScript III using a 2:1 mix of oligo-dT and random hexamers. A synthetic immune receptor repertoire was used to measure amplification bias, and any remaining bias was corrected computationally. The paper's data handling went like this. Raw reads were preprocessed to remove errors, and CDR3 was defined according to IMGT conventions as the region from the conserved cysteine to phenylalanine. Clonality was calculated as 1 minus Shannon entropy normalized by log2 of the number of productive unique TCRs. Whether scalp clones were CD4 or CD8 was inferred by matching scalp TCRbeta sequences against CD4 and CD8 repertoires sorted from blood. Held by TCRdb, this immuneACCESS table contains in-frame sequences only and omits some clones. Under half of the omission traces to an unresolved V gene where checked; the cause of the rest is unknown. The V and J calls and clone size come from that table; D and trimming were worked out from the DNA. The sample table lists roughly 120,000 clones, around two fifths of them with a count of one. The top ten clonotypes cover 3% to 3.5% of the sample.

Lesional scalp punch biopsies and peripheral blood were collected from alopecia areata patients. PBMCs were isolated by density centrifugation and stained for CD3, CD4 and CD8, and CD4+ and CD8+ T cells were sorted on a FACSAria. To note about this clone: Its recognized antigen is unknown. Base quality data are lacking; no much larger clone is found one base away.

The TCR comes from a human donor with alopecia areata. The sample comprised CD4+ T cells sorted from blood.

The CDR3 here reads CAWSVNWGMNTEAFF. The nucleotide sequence is TGTGCCTGGAGTGTTAATTGGGGAATGAACACTGAAGCTTTCTTT. The rearrangement combines TRBV30 with TRBJ1-1, with the D gene not clear enough to name. According to the germline V gene (reference sequence), CDR1 reads GTSNPN and CDR2 reads SVGIG. Inclusive of the bounding cysteine and phenylalanine, the CDR3 is 15 residues long. Solely the CDR3 DNA is kept, with 45 bases framed from the first base. The junction carries 11 bases between V and J, which are trimmed by 0 bases and 0 bases respectively.